The present TCR beta chain was sequenced within a study of immune evolution from preneoplasia to lung adenocarcinoma. Study-wide results and limits: T cell clonality was higher in KRAS-mutant than EGFR-mutant or wild-type nodules.

The data were produced by immunoSEQ multiplex PCR, yet TCRdb's version contains in-frame clones alone and is incomplete. This sample has about 5,900 clones, with around 80% found just once. The germline gives CDR1 SNHLY, CDR2 FYNNEI. The CDR3 runs 13 residues. The V end lost 11 bases, the J end lost 1 base, and 13 bases lay between the germline ends. Details on this clone: Antigen: not known.

The sequence was obtained from a donor of 70 years or more with lung adenocarcinoma. The material sequenced was FFPE lung adenocarcinoma in situ tissue. The rearrangement uses TRBV2 and TRBJ2-3; no definite D call. The CDR3: CAGALLGTDTQYF. CDR3 DNA sequence: TGTGCCGGAGCGTTGTTGGGCACAGATACGCAGTATTTT.